A selection of T cell receptor beta chains follows, all from one sample in a study of T-cell reconstitution after alpha-beta-depleted transplantation in children. TCRdb fed the PCR reads into MiXCR, producing one record per CDR3 protein. The profile shows 200,000 to 250,000 distinct CDR3 sequences, around 11% of them singletons. The specimen comprised PBMCs from the stem cell graft donor, sampled from the stem cell graft. These receptor sequences come from a human donor who donated a stem cell graft to a child with acute lymphoblastic leukemia. CDR3s include the opening cysteine and the closing phenylalanine or tryptophan. Each record gives: V gene, CDR3 length, clone size, J gene, D gene, CDR3 protein, CDR3 DNA. The D gene is left open where the match is weak. Only some rows state a clone size, as once, few, many or a class for expanded clones.

V gene: TRBV20-1; CDR3 length: 15; clone size: many; J gene: TRBJ2-7; D gene: .; CDR3 protein: CSASYGAGRPYEQYF; CDR3 DNA: TGCAGTGCTAGTTACGGGGCAGGGCGGCCCTACGAGCAGTACTTC
V gene: TRBV20-1; CDR3 length: 17; clone size: many; J gene: TRBJ2-2; D gene: TRBD1; CDR3 protein: CSARARNRQGRSGELFF; CDR3 DNA: TGCAGTGCTAGAGCTAGAAACAGACAGGGTCGGTCCGGGGAGCTGTTTTTT
V gene: TRBV20-1; CDR3 length: 14; clone size: many; J gene: TRBJ1-1; D gene: .; CDR3 protein: CSARVEILNTEAFF; CDR3 DNA: TGCAGTGCTAGAGTAGAGATCCTGAACACTGAAGCTTTCTTT
V gene: TRBV10-3; CDR3 length: 16; clone size: .; J gene: TRBJ2-7; D gene: .; CDR3 protein: CAISESGIGGAYEQYF; CDR3 DNA: TGTGCCATCAGTGAGTCGGGTATTGGAGGGGCCTACGAGCAGTACTTC
V gene: TRBV7-9; CDR3 length: 15; clone size: many; J gene: TRBJ1-2; D gene: TRBD1; CDR3 protein: CASSFSPGGIVGYTF; CDR3 DNA: TGTGCCAGCAGCTTTTCTCCAGGGGGCATAGTCGGCTACACCTTC
V gene: TRBV5-6; CDR3 length: 14; clone size: many; J gene: TRBJ2-7; D gene: .; CDR3 protein: CASSLEPGAYEQYF; CDR3 DNA: TGTGCCAGCAGCCTGGAACCGGGAGCCTACGAGCAGTACTTC
V gene: TRBV7-9; CDR3 length: 14; clone size: many; J gene: TRBJ2-5; D gene: TRBD1; CDR3 protein: CASSLGSGGRTQYF; CDR3 DNA: TGTGCCAGCAGCTTAGGTTCAGGGGGAAGAACCCAGTACTTC
V gene: TRBV10-3; CDR3 length: 14; clone size: many; J gene: TRBJ2-4; D gene: .; CDR3 protein: CATLKTGGEGIQYF; CDR3 DNA: TGTGCCACCCTCAAGACAGGAGGTGAGGGCATTCAGTACTTC
V gene: TRBV9; CDR3 length: 15; clone size: many; J gene: TRBJ1-6; D gene: .; CDR3 protein: CASSVVGDWDSPLHF; CDR3 DNA: TGTGCCAGCAGCGTAGTTGGGGATTGGGATTCACCCCTCCACTTT
V gene: TRBV3-1; CDR3 length: 13; clone size: .; J gene: TRBJ2-2; D gene: .; CDR3 protein: CASSLGVHGELFF; CDR3 DNA: TGTGCCAGCAGCTTAGGTGTGCACGGGGAGCTGTTTTTT
V gene: TRBV30; CDR3 length: 13; clone size: few; J gene: TRBJ2-7; D gene: TRBD1; CDR3 protein: CAWASDRDKKQYF; CDR3 DNA: TGTGCCTGGGCCTCCGACAGGGATAAGAAGCAGTACTTC
V gene: TRBV20-1; CDR3 length: 16; clone size: many; J gene: TRBJ1-3; D gene: .; CDR3 protein: CSAREEVSYSGNTIYF; CDR3 DNA: TGCAGTGCTAGAGAAGAGGTCAGCTACTCTGGAAACACCATATATTTT
V gene: TRBV5-6; CDR3 length: 17; clone size: many; J gene: TRBJ2-3; D gene: TRBD1; CDR3 protein: CASSLEDRTGIMDTQYF; CDR3 DNA: TGTGCCAGCAGCTTGGAGGATCGGACAGGGATAATGGATACGCAGTATTTT
V gene: TRBV5-1; CDR3 length: 14; clone size: many; J gene: TRBJ2-1; D gene: .; CDR3 protein: CASSLEHSGHEQFF; CDR3 DNA: TGCGCCAGCAGCTTGGAACACTCTGGCCATGAGCAGTTCTTC
V gene: TRBV7-3; CDR3 length: 14; clone size: many; J gene: TRBJ2-2; D gene: TRBD1; CDR3 protein: CASSLGPGGGELFF; CDR3 DNA: TGTGCCAGCAGCTTGGGTCCAGGGGGCGGGGAGCTGTTTTTT
V gene: TRBV20-1; CDR3 length: 14; clone size: many; J gene: TRBJ2-7; D gene: .; CDR3 protein: CSADPLAPTYEQYF; CDR3 DNA: TGCAGTGCAGACCCCCTAGCGCCCACCTACGAGCAGTACTTC
V gene: TRBV12-3/TRBV12-4; CDR3 length: 12; clone size: .; J gene: TRBJ2-7; D gene: .; CDR3 protein: CASGLGIYEQYF; CDR3 DNA: TGTGCCAGCGGGCTAGGGATCTACGAGCAGTACTTC
V gene: TRBV11-2; CDR3 length: 19; clone size: few; J gene: TRBJ2-3; D gene: TRBD2; CDR3 protein: CASSQVAGLAGGRTNTQYF; CDR3 DNA: TGTGCCAGCAGCCAGGTGGCGGGACTAGCGGGGGGGCGCACAAATACGCAGTATTTT
V gene: TRBV5-1; CDR3 length: 14; clone size: many; J gene: TRBJ1-3; D gene: .; CDR3 protein: CASSFGDSGNTIYF; CDR3 DNA: TGCGCCAGCAGCTTTGGGGACTCTGGAAACACCATATATTTT
V gene: TRBV20-1; CDR3 length: 14; clone size: many; J gene: TRBJ2-1; D gene: TRBD2; CDR3 protein: CSALRLASSDEQFF; CDR3 DNA: TGCAGTGCGCTTCGACTAGCGTCGAGCGATGAGCAGTTCTTC